These 15 T cell receptor beta chains came from one sample sequenced in a study of T cell responses to AZD1222 COVID-19 vaccine. Repertoires were generated with immunoSEQ multiplex PCR, while TCRdb's copy carries only in-frame clones and drops some. The table lists 150,000 to 180,000 clones, about nine tenths of them singletons. The material was peripheral blood, obtained on day 0 of AZD1222 vaccination. These receptors were taken from an adult in good health.

This chain links TRBV6-5 with TRBJ1-6; no definite D call. The CDR3 runs 13 residues. Germline lookup yields CDR1 MNHEY and CDR2 SVGAGI. As DNA, the CDR3 is TGTGTGACTAGTAGCTCCTATAATTCACCCCTCCACTTT. Its protein product is CVTSSSYNSPLHF.

The chain combines TRBV6-1 with TRBJ2-7, with 9 bases matching TRBD1. Germline CDR1 and CDR2: MNHNS and SASEGT. V gave up 0 bases and J gave up 3 bases; unmatched junction bases: 6. CDR3 size: 16 residues. In DNA, the CDR3 is TGTGCCAGCAGTGAAGCGCTGCCGGGACAGGGCTACGAGCAGTACTTC. It encodes CASSEALPGQGYEQYF.

This chain joins TRBV7-2 and TRBJ1-6; D may be TRBD1 (5 bases). This CDR3 has 15 amino acids. CDR1 is SGHTA and CDR2 is FQGNSA in the germline V gene. Trimming left V 5 bases short and J 7 bases short, with 15 bases between. This CDR3 reads CASSNLGGGNSPLHF. CDR3 DNA sequence: TGTGCCAGCAGCAACCTAGGCGGGGGAAATTCACCCCTCCACTTT.

V is TRBV6-5 and J is TRBJ2-5; D perhaps matches TRBD1 (7 bases). V was shortened by 7 bases and J by 2 bases, with 14 bases between the two germline ends. Germline V gene data show CDR1 as MNHEY and CDR2 as SVGAGI. This CDR3 is built from 14 residues. The CDR3 nucleotides read TGTGCCAGCAACCTCAGGGGGGCGCAAGAGACCCAGTACTTC. Protein product: CASNLRGAQETQYF.

This clone was found once. The CDR3 loop is CASSTLLEEETQYF. The CDR3 DNA is TGTGCCAGCAGCACCCTACTAGAAGAAGAGACCCAGTACTTC. This chain joins TRBV21-1 and TRBJ2-5; the table's D call of TRBD2 was not tested on the DNA. TRBV21-1 corresponds to a pseudogene. The CDR3 has 14 amino acids.

This chain links TRBV20-1 with TRBJ1-1; D unclear. The CDR3 runs 11 residues. Trimming removed 6 bases from V and 0 bases from J, with 5 bases in between. Germline CDR1 and CDR2: DFQATT and SNEGSKA (reference sequence). CDR3 sequence (DNA): TGCAGTGCGCAGATGAACACTGAAGCTTTCTTT. As protein: CSAQMNTEAFF.

The chain recombines TRBV3-1 (or the pseudogene TRBV3-2) with TRBJ1-2; D not certain. This CDR3 spans 13 amino acids. V was trimmed by 5 bases and J by 3 bases, leaving 10 bases between them. Germline CDR1 is LGHDT and CDR2 is YNNKEL (reference sequence). For the CDR3, the DNA is TGTGCCAGCAGCAAGGGTCAGCACTATGGCTACACCTTC. It specifies CASSKGQHYGYTF.

The chain's CDR3 is CASSRITGNTEAFF. CDR3 coding DNA: TGTGCCAGCAGCCGAATAACAGGGAACACTGAAGCTTTCTTT. The J gene is TRBJ1-1, the V gene TRBV3-1 (or the pseudogene TRBV3-2), with D perhaps matching TRBD1 (5 bases). The CDR3 length is 14 residues. CDR1 LGHDT and CDR2 YNNKEL come from the germline V gene (reference sequence). The germline V and J ends were trimmed by 4 bases and 1 base, with 10 bases remaining between them.

V is TRBV18 and J is TRBJ2-7; the D gene is possibly TRBD2 (6 bases). This CDR3 spans 15 amino acids. Germline V lookup: CDR1 KGHSH, CDR2 LQKENI. V was cut by 4 bases and J by 0 bases, with 13 bases left in between. The CDR3: CASSQGAGNSYEQYF. The CDR3 nucleotides read TGTGCCAGCTCACAGGGCGCGGGGAACTCCTACGAGCAGTACTTC. Combining the CDR3 with reference TRBV18 and TRBJ2-7 gives the whole variable domain NAGVMQNPRHLVRRRGQEARLRCSPMKGHSHVYWYRQLPEEGLKFMVYLQKENIIDESGMPKERFSAEFPKEGPSILRIQQVVRGDSAAYFCASSQGAGNSYEQYFGPGTRLTVT.

This clone occurred once. This chain joins TRBV6-2 or TRBV6-3 and TRBJ2-5; D might be TRBD2 (5 bases). The CDR3 runs 14 residues. Per germline, CDR1 MNHEY and CDR2 SVGEGT. The germline V and J ends were trimmed by 4 bases and 10 bases, with 19 bases remaining between them. The CDR3 nucleotides read TGTGCCAGCAGTTCTCAAATCGGACTGGGGAGCCAGTACTTC. Protein sequence: CASSSQIGLGSQYF.

The CDR3 spells CASSVPDRGPNYGYTF. CDR3 bases: TGTGCCAGCAGCGTACCCGACAGGGGGCCTAACTATGGCTACACCTTC. This chain links TRBV9 with TRBJ1-2; 10 bases are a match to TRBD1. The CDR3 contains 16 residues. The germline CDR1 and CDR2 sequences are SGDLS and YYNGEE. V lost 1 base and J lost 0; bases outside the gene matches: 3.

This chain connects TRBV5-1 to TRBJ2-1, with a weak D call TRBD2 (5 bases). The V gene lost 3 bases and the J gene lost 0 bases, with 10 bases spanning the gap. This CDR3 region has 15 residues. Germline CDR1 and CDR2: SGHRS and YFSETQ. CDR3 protein: CASSSLAASYNEQFF. In DNA, the CDR3 is TGCGCCAGCAGCTCGCTAGCAGCCTCCTACAATGAGCAGTTCTTC.

The V and J genes are TRBV6-2 or TRBV6-3 and TRBJ1-6, with 7 bases that match TRBD1. Germline lookup yields CDR1 MNHEY and CDR2 SVGEGT. CDR3 size: 15 residues. With 2 bases clipped from V and 6 bases from J, the junction kept 4 bases outside the gene matches. CDR3 sequence reads: CASSYIQGGNSPLHF. CDR3 nucleotides: TGTGCCAGCAGTTACATTCAGGGGGGTAATTCACCCCTCCACTTT.

V and J are TRBV29-1 and TRBJ1-4, with TRBD1 as a possible D gene (5 bases). Looked up from germline, CDR1 is SQVTM and CDR2 is ANQGSEA. V was clipped by 4 bases and J by 3 bases, with 9 bases between them. The CDR3 runs 13 residues. Here the CDR3 reads CSVAKGSNEKLFF. CDR3 in DNA: TGCAGCGTTGCGAAGGGGTCTAATGAAAAACTGTTTTTT. The whole variable domain, filled in from reference TRBV29-1 and TRBJ1-4, reads SAVISQKPSRDICQRGTSLTIQCQVDSQVTMMFWYRQQPGQSLTLIATANQGSEATYESGFVIDKFPISRPNLTFSTLTVSNMSPEDSSIYLCSVAKGSNEKLFFGSGTQLSVL.

This sequence joins TRBV4-3 and TRBJ1-6, with D hard to call. Germline assignment: CDR1 LGHNA and CDR2 YSLEER. The CDR3 loop spans 13 amino acids. Trimming stripped 0 bases from V and 9 bases from J, with 6 bases between. The CDR3 region is CASSQDSTSPLHF. Here the CDR3 DNA reads TGCGCCAGCAGCCAAGACTCGACTTCACCCCTCCACTTT.